This TCR beta chain was observed in a study of monozygotic twins with cystic fibrosis. Turning to the study itself: Libraries were built from 2.5 to 3 micrograms of fragmented DNA using around 15 PCR cycles. Findings and caveats of the study: In 13 of 16 pairs, V gene usage was closest to the co-twin's. In this small cohort, shared CDR3 numbers showed no association with age, concordance or disease severity. Low clonality (median roughly 0.009) suggested a mostly naive repertoire.

CDR3 size: 16 residues. The J segment lost 5 bases and the V segment lost 4 bases, leaving 10 bases of the junction unmatched. CDR1 SGHNT and CDR2 YENEEA come from the germline V gene. Of note for this clone: The antigen remains undetermined.

Clones were read by immunoSEQ multiplex PCR, and TCRdb kept only the in-frame ones, dropping some. The sample yields 36,000 or so clones, about 90% seen once. This rearrangement joins TRBV11-3 to TRBJ1-2; 10 positions match TRBD1. Material: blood. This TCR came from a boy aged 2 to 10 with cystic fibrosis. The CDR3 DNA reads TGTGCCAGCAGCTCCGCGACAGGGGGCGTATATTATGGCTACACCTTC. This encodes CASSSATGGVYYGYTF.